This T cell receptor (beta chain) emerged from a study of blood T cell repertoires in COVID-19 (dated by TCRdb to about 2020). At the level of the whole study: The collaborator samples originated in the United States, Italy and Spain and spanned the acute and convalescent phases of COVID-19. The prospective study material was composed of cDNA or gDNA derived from T cells, B-cell-depleted T cells, or PBMCs. The dataset comprised deeply sampled blood TCRbeta repertoires from subjects exposed to, actively infected with, or recovered from COVID-19. The repertoires were released in a freely available public database meant as a resource for research on the immune response to SARS-CoV-2. Samples came from the ongoing ImmuneRACE study (first 160 participants) plus 1,254 subjects from 6 global collaborators. Sample metadata almost always included a de-identified subject ID, COVID-19 status, age in years and sex. Where HLA class I and class II types were available, the types were taken from metadata supplied by the sample provider, not from assay-based typing. Beyond this particular receptor, the publication reports: How much clinical and demographic metadata was included differed by source and by participant, and the metadata was provided uncurated.

Participants in the prospective study were aged about 18 to 89 years, lived in 20 to 25 United States geographic areas, and enrolled through a virtual design. In the prospective study, participants were assigned to cohorts based on the clinical history participants reported in a screening survey and a study questionnaire. Recovered participants in ImmuneRACE Cohort 3 were defined as having two consecutive negative NP/OP PCR tests, clearance from a healthcare professional, or resolution of symptoms. In the prospective study, whole blood, serum and a nasopharyngeal or oropharyngeal swab were collected from each participant by mobile phlebotomists. Participants in the prospective study had the option to provide additional blood draws and questionnaires over a roughly two-month period. Prospective study blood samples were shipped either frozen or at room temperature before DNA extraction. This clone was counted once. The target of this receptor is not known. The input lacks base qualities; no much larger clone sits a single base away.

From the cysteine through the phenylalanine, the CDR3 covers 15 amino acids. Only the CDR3 part of the read is kept: 45 bases, read in frame from the first base. TCRbeta CDR3 regions were amplified from genomic DNA by means of the immunoSEQ Assay, a bias-controlled multiplex PCR. The original methods were these. The number of nucleated cells in each sample was estimated by amplification of reference gene primers within the assay. Sequence reads were collapsed and filtered to measure the absolute abundance of every unique TCRbeta CDR3 rearrangement. Productive Simpson clonality was computed per sample as the square root of Simpson's diversity index over productive rearrangements. TCRdb re-hosts the immuneACCESS table, in-frame sequences only. Its copies lack some clones; in the studies checked, an unresolved V gene accounts for under half of them, and the cause for the rest is not known. That table gives V, J and clone size, and the DNA gave D and trimming. This sample holds 450,000 to 500,000 clones; 80% to 90% were observed only once. Clones ranked in the top ten supply 8.3% of the sample.

Sequencing input: PBMCs or T cells enriched from blood (not recorded which). The chain is made from TRBV21-1 and TRBJ1-1; the table's D gene call, TRBD1, was not cross checked with the DNA. TRBV21-1 is reported as a pseudogene. This TCR was recovered from a woman aged 55-69 years who had recovered from COVID-19. The DNA sequence follows: TGTGCCAGCAGCAGAGGACAGGGGGCAGGAACTGAAGCTTTCTTT. Its protein reads: CASSRGQGAGTEAFF.